Presented here are 15 T cell receptor beta chains from one specimen sequenced in a study of blood T cell repertoires in COVID-19. This table comes from immunoSEQ multiplex PCR, and its TCRdb copy is limited to in-frame clones, with some not included. The sample carries approximately 60,000 clones, 86% recorded once. The sample consisted of peripheral blood. These TCRs come from a man aged 50 to 60 with active COVID-19.

V gene TRBV5-1 combines with J gene TRBJ2-1; TRBD1 agrees at 7 bases. Germline trimming cut 5 bases from V and 5 bases from J; bases unmatched to any gene: 4. This CDR3 spans 13 amino acids. The V gene's germline CDR1 is SGHRS and CDR2 YFSETQ. The CDR3 nucleotides are TGCGCCAGCAGACAGGGGAATCACAATGAGCAGTTCTTC. Translation gives CASRQGNHNEQFF.

This chain joins TRBV21-1 and TRBJ2-2; the table's D gene call, TRBD1, was not cross checked with the DNA. TRBV21-1 is a pseudogene locus. CDR3 length: 17 amino acids. CDR3: CASSSSRDRGSTGELFF. The CDR3, as DNA: TGTGCCAGCAGCAGTAGCCGGGACAGGGGATCCACCGGGGAGCTGTTTTTT.

The chain joins TRBV7-9 to TRBJ2-5; D gene uncertain. V lost 5 bases and J 5 bases, leaving 18 bases between the germline ends. CDR3 length: 15 residues. Germline-derived CDR1 and CDR2 are SEHNR and FQNEAQ (reference sequence). The DNA for the CDR3 is TGTGCCAGCAGCCTCAGCGAGGTTTCGGAGGAGACCCAGTACTTC. It codes for CASSLSEVSEETQYF. Combining the CDR3 with reference TRBV7-9 and TRBJ2-5 gives the whole variable domain DTGVSQNPRHKITKRGQNVTFRCDPISEHNRLYWYRQTLGQGPEFLTYFQNEAQLEKSRLLSDRFSAERPKGSFSTLEIQRTEQGDSAMYLCASSLSEVSEETQYFGPGTRLLVL.

The genes are TRBV5-4 and TRBJ2-3, with 10 bases fitting TRBD1. This CDR3 is 15 amino acids long. The trim removed 4 bases at V and 6 bases at J, leaving 8 bases unmatched. CDR1 and CDR2 from the germline V gene are SGHNT and YYREEE (reference sequence). This CDR3 is CASSGPGQGSDTQYF. CDR3 nucleotides: TGTGCCAGCAGCGGGCCGGGACAGGGGTCCGATACGCAGTATTTT.

The chain couples TRBV7-2 to TRBJ2-1; 9 bases map to TRBD2. The CDR3 runs to 15 residues. Germline CDR1 and CDR2: SGHTA and FQGNSA. Trimming at V came to 5 bases and at J to 3 bases, leaving 5 bases not matched to a gene. CDR3 in amino acids: CASSRTSGLYNEQFF. DNA for the CDR3: TGTGCCAGCAGCCGTACTAGCGGGCTCTACAATGAGCAGTTCTTC. The full variable domain, its missing parts supplied by reference TRBV7-2 and TRBJ2-1, is GAGVSQSPSNKVTEKGKDVELRCDPISGHTALYWYRQSLGQGLEFLIYFQGNSAPDKSGLPSDRFSAERTGGSVSTLTIQRTQQEDSAVYLCASSRTSGLYNEQFFGPGTRLTVL.

V gene TRBV28 combines with J gene TRBJ2-7; D perhaps matches TRBD2 (6 bases). Trimming removed 10 bases from V and 0 bases from J, with 16 bases in between. From germline, CDR1 is MDHEN and CDR2 SYDVKM. CDR3 size: 14 residues. The DNA for the CDR3 is TGTGCCACCCACAGGTCCGGGAGCTCCTACGAGCAGTACTTC. The encoded protein is CATHRSGSSYEQYF.

V and J are TRBV2 and TRBJ2-7, with 9 bases identical to TRBD2. Per the germline V gene, CDR1 is SNHLY and CDR2 is FYNNEI. V was clipped by 3 bases and J by 7 bases; unmatched bases: 7. This CDR3 is built from 14 residues. In DNA, the CDR3 is TGTGCCAGCAGTGATATTCTAGCGGGGCGAGAGCAGTACTTC. Translated, it gives CASSDILAGREQYF.

This clone was recorded once. The chain couples TRBV5-8 to TRBJ2-4, with 8 bases that match TRBD2. The germline V gene encodes CDR1 SGHTS and CDR2 YDEGEE. The V and J ends lost 2 bases and 6 bases, in that order; junction bases with no gene match: 7. The CDR3 loop spans 15 amino acids. For the CDR3, the DNA is TGTGCCAGCAGCTTCCGCGACGGGGGGGGAAACATTCAGTACTTC. The encoded protein is CASSFRDGGGNIQYF. Full variable domain (missing parts from reference TRBV5-8 and TRBJ2-4): EAGVTQSPTHLIKTRGQQATLRCSPISGHTSVYWYQQALGLGLQFLLWYDEGEERNRGNFPPRFSGRQFPNYSSELNVNALELEDSALYLCASSFRDGGGNIQYFGAGTRLSVL.

The chain carries TRBV21-1 and TRBJ1-6; the DNA was not used to check the table's D call, TRBD1. TRBV21-1 is marked as a pseudogene. CDR3 size: 16 residues. Here the CDR3 reads CASRKPGDSYNSPLHF. The CDR3 coding sequence is TGTGCCAGTAGAAAACCAGGGGACTCCTATAATTCACCCCTCCACTTT.

This CDR3 is CASSFEDRGTEAFF. In nucleotides, the CDR3 is TGCGCCAGCAGCTTCGAGGACAGGGGCACTGAAGCTTTCTTT. The J gene is TRBJ1-1, the V gene TRBV5-1; 9 bases line up with TRBD1. The CDR3 extends over 14 amino acids. The germline V gene encodes CDR1 SGHRS and CDR2 YFSETQ. J lost 4 bases, V lost 2 bases, and 3 bases had no gene match.

This clone was seen a single time. The chain links TRBV6-2 or TRBV6-3 to TRBJ1-2, with D possibly matching TRBD1 (6 bases). The CDR3 sequence is 13 residues long. Trimming cost V 5 bases and J 4 bases, with 11 bases left between them. From germline, CDR1 is MNHEY and CDR2 SVGEGT. CDR3 in amino acids: CASSLTGLYGYTF. In DNA form, the CDR3 reads TGTGCCAGCAGTCTGACAGGCCTCTATGGCTACACCTTC.

V is TRBV7-6 and J is TRBJ2-1; TRBD2 matches 9 bases. CDR1 SGHVS and CDR2 FNYEAQ come from the germline V gene. The V segment lost 6 bases and the J segment 7 bases; nucleotides outside the gene matches: 10. The CDR3 is 15 residues long. DNA of the CDR3: TGTGCCAGCAGGGGTTGGCGGGGGGGCAGGAATGAGCAGTTCTTC. The encoded protein is CASRGWRGGRNEQFF.

The V and J genes are TRBV11-2 and TRBJ1-2; 8 bases match TRBD1. This CDR3 is 17 amino acids long. J was trimmed by 0 bases and V by 4 bases; bases with no gene match: 10. CDR1 is SGHAT and CDR2 is FQNNGV in the germline V gene. The CDR3 sequence: CASSSWTGKEPNYGYTF. CDR3 coding DNA: TGTGCCAGCAGCTCTTGGACAGGGAAGGAACCTAACTATGGCTACACCTTC.

The V call is TRBV6-5, the J call TRBJ1-3; D perhaps matches TRBD1 (6 bases). The CDR3 runs 14 residues. V was shortened by 2 bases and J by 8 bases, with 13 bases between the two germline ends. Germline-derived CDR1 and CDR2 are MNHEY and SVGAGI. The CDR3 DNA follows: TGTGCCAGCAGTTACCTCCAGGGGATGGACACCATATATTTT. It translates to CASSYLQGMDTIYF.

The V gene is TRBV19, the J gene TRBJ1-1; D call uncertain. In germline, CDR1 is LNHDA, CDR2 SQIVND (reference sequence). V lost 5 bases and J 1 base, leaving 8 bases between the germline ends. This CDR3 contains 13 residues. For the CDR3, the DNA is TGTGCCAGTAGTTCCTCGAGGAACACTGAAGCTTTCTTT. Protein product: CASSSSRNTEAFF.